Presented here are 19 T cell receptor beta chains from one specimen sequenced in a study of metastatic and nonmetastatic thyroid tumors. All patients were untreated before thyroid surgery. TCRdb called clones again from the PCR reads with MiXCR. This sample yields some 11,000 clones, of which around 30% are seen a single time; 9.5% to 12% belongs to the top ten. Sequencing input: tumor tissue. These receptors all stem from a female donor with papillary thyroid cancer or a benign thyroid nodule (not recorded which). Some clones in this sample may be carry-over from other donors' samples.

Relative to its sample, this clone is medium-sized. V and J are TRBV7-2 and TRBJ2-1; D may be TRBD1 (5 bases). The germline gives CDR1 SGHTA, CDR2 FQGNSA. The CDR3 contains 13 residues. Trimming took 5 bases from V and 8 from J, leaving 13 bases between them. The CDR3 is CASSLDKQHEQFF. CDR3 nucleotide sequence: TGTGCCAGCAGCCTGGACAAGCAGCATGAGCAGTTCTTC.

On this clone itself: Being one base from a much bigger clone, this may be a read error. The rearrangement joins TRBV7-2 to TRBJ2-3, with D unresolved. Germline-derived CDR1 and CDR2 are SGHTA and FQGNSA. Between the trimmed V and J ends, which lost 1 base and 4 bases, there was a span of 9 bases. The CDR3 extends over 14 amino acids. CDR3 amino acids: CASSLGPPSDTQYF. The CDR3 DNA follows: TGTGCCAGCAGCTTAGGCCCTCCCTCAGATACGCAGTATTTT. The whole variable domain, filled in from reference TRBV7-2 and TRBJ2-3, reads GAGVSQSPSNKVTEKGKDVELRCDPISGHTALYWYRQSLGQGLEFLIYFQGNSAPDKSGLPSDRFSAERTGGSVSTLTIQRTQQEDSAVYLCASSLGPPSDTQYFGPGTRLTVL.

This clone was detected only a few times. The V call is TRBV18, the J call TRBJ2-7; 8 bases line up with TRBD1. The CDR3 runs to 14 residues. The V and J ends lost 3 bases and 4 bases, in that order; junction bases with no gene match: 5. The germline V gene encodes CDR1 KGHSH and CDR2 LQKENI. CDR3 bases: TGTGCCAGCTCACCTGGGACAGGCTCTTACGAGCAGTACTTC. Its translation is CASSPGTGSYEQYF.

By its share, this clone is medium-sized. The V call is TRBV7-9, the J call TRBJ1-2, with D unresolved. Germline CDR1 SEHNR, CDR2 FQNEAQ (reference sequence). The CDR3 consists of 10 residues. V was cut by 6 bases and J by 5 bases, with 4 bases left in between. The CDR3 here is CASSQYGYTF. CDR3 DNA sequence: TGTGCCAGCAGTCAATATGGCTACACCTTC.

This clone has a handful of counts. Given a much more abundant clone one base away, this may be a read error. V usage is TRBV2 and J usage is TRBJ1-1, with a possible D match to TRBD1 (6 bases). The CDR3 sequence is 15 residues long. Germline V CDR1 and CDR2: SNHLY, FYNNEI. Trimming removed 7 bases from V and 5 bases from J, with 20 bases in between. In DNA, the CDR3 is TGTGCCAGCATTGCAAGCCCCCTCCAGGGGACTGAAGCTTTCTTT. Translated: CASIASPLQGTEAFF.

This clone is medium-sized within its sample. This chain links TRBV6-1 with TRBJ1-2; 7 bases map to TRBD1. The CDR3 runs 13 residues. V was pared by 5 bases and J by 8 bases, with 8 bases of the junction left unmatched. CDR1 is MNHNS and CDR2 is SASEGT in the germline V gene. CDR3: CASSRSGGRGYTF. Written as DNA, the CDR3 is TGTGCCAGCAGTCGCTCAGGGGGAAGAGGCTACACCTTC.

This clone was observed a handful of times. The V gene is TRBV19, the J gene TRBJ1-1; D is undetermined. The CDR3 length is 15 residues. Germline CDR1 LNHDA, CDR2 SQIVND (reference sequence). V was clipped by 2 bases and J by 1 base, with 11 bases between them. The CDR3 DNA reads TGTGCCAGTAGTATACTCAGCCGTGGGAACACTGAAGCTTTCTTT. This gives the protein CASSILSRGNTEAFF.

The genes are TRBV30 and TRBJ2-2; D is uncertain. The V and J ends lost 7 bases and 4 bases respectively, with 7 bases between them. The CDR3 has 11 amino acids. CDR1 GTSNPN and CDR2 SVGIG come from the germline V gene (reference sequence). The CDR3 reads CALTFTGELFF. The CDR3 nucleotides are TGTGCCTTGACTTTCACCGGGGAGCTGTTTTTT.

By sample share, this clone is medium-sized. The chain links TRBV18 to TRBJ1-2, with D tentatively TRBD1 (5 bases). This CDR3 region has 15 residues. V was cut by 3 bases and J by 2 bases, with 13 bases left in between. Germline V gene sequence: CDR1 KGHSH, CDR2 LQKENI. The DNA of the CDR3 is TGTGCCAGCTCACCTCCCCCGGGGCGGAACTATGGCTACACCTTC. Protein sequence: CASSPPPGRNYGYTF.

The rearrangement uses TRBV6-5 and TRBJ2-7; 8 nucleotides match TRBD1. V was clipped by 4 bases and J by 2 bases; unmatched bases: 4. This CDR3 region has 14 residues. Germline V gives CDR1 MNHEY, CDR2 SVGAGI. The CDR3 reads CASSFTGGTYEQYF. The CDR3 DNA sequence: TGTGCCAGCAGTTTCACAGGGGGGACCTACGAGCAGTACTTC.

This clone showed up just once. CDR3 nucleotide sequence: TGTGCCAGCAATCAGATTGGTACCTACGAGCAGTACTTC. Its protein product is CASNQIGTYEQYF. The chain links TRBV11-2 to TRBJ2-7; D is ambiguous. Germline loops: CDR1 SGHAT, CDR2 FQNNGV. This CDR3 has 13 amino acids. V lost 7 bases and J 2 bases, leaving 12 bases between the germline ends.

This chain connects TRBV5-1 to TRBJ1-5; unclear D gene. Germline CDR1 SGHRS, CDR2 YFSETQ. The CDR3 is made up of 13 amino acids. This CDR3 reads CARRMDSNQPQHF. In nucleotides, the CDR3 is TGCGCAAGAAGAATGGACAGCAATCAGCCCCAGCATTTT.

This clone was found a few times. The genes are TRBV6-1 and TRBJ2-7; TRBD1 matches 9 bases. V shed 8 bases and J 7 bases; nucleotides not matched to a gene: 9. Germline values: CDR1 MNHNS, CDR2 SASEGT. The CDR3 is 13 amino acids. For the CDR3, the DNA is TGTGCCAGCGACAGGGGGGTGGATAGAGAGCAGTACTTC. It encodes CASDRGVDREQYF.

Turning to this clone: One end of the junction is discordant with germline, which a read error may explain. The chain joins TRBV2 to TRBJ2-7, with 9 nucleotides matching TRBD2. Germline V gene sequence: CDR1 SNHLY, CDR2 FYNNEI. The CDR3 runs to 14 residues. In nucleotides, the CDR3 is TGTGCCAGCAAACCCGGGACTAGCTTTCTCGAGCATTACTTC. Protein: CASKPGTSFLEHYF.

This chain joins TRBV20-1 and TRBJ2-7; tentatively, D is TRBD2 (7 bases). There are 15 residues in the CDR3. The V end was cut by 5 bases, the J end by 10 bases, with 27 bases between. CDR1 is DFQATT and CDR2 is SNEGSKA in the germline V gene (reference sequence). The CDR3 sequence: CSALAGGGGSYYQYF. As DNA, the CDR3 is TGCAGTGCTTTGGCAGGAGGGGGAGGGTCCTACTATCAGTACTTC.

This chain joins TRBV6-2 or TRBV6-3 and TRBJ2-7; D remains unclear. This CDR3 has 15 residues. Germline values: CDR1 MNHEY, CDR2 SVGEGT. The germline V and J ends were trimmed by 5 bases and 5 bases, with 19 bases remaining between them. DNA of the CDR3: TGTGCCAGCAGTACCTCCCGCGAAGTCTGGGACGAGCAGTACTTC. Its translation is CASSTSREVWDEQYF.

The chain recombines TRBV19 with TRBJ1-1; TRBD1 agrees at 7 bases. J gave up 1 base and V 0 bases, and 5 bases lay outside the gene matches. CDR3 length: 16 amino acids. Germline V CDR1 and CDR2: LNHDA, SQIVND (reference sequence). In DNA form, the CDR3 reads TGTGCCAGTAGTATAGATCGTAAGGGGGCGAACACTGAAGCTTTCTTT. Translation: CASSIDRKGANTEAFF.

The chain recombines TRBV5-1 with TRBJ2-7; 7 positions agree with TRBD1. V trimming: 1 base; J trimming: 0 bases; junction bases outside the gene matches: 4. CDR1 is SGHRS, CDR2 YFSETQ, per germline. The CDR3 length is 15 residues. CDR3: CASSLTGASSYEQYF. The CDR3 DNA is TGCGCCAGCAGCTTGACAGGGGCATCCTCCTACGAGCAGTACTTC. Full variable domain (outside the CDR3, taken from reference TRBV5-1 and TRBJ2-7): KAGVTQTPRYLIKTRGQQVTLSCSPISGHRSVSWYQQTPGQGLQFLFEYFSETQRNKGNFPGRFSGRQFSNSRSEMNVSTLELGDSALYLCASSLTGASSYEQYFGPGTRLTVT.

This clone qualifies as medium-sized. The rearrangement links TRBV12-3 or TRBV12-4 to TRBJ2-1, with 7 bases matching TRBD2. After removal of 4 bases from V and 13 bases from J, the junction contained 4 bases not matched to a gene. The CDR3 loop spans 11 amino acids. In nucleotides, the CDR3 is TGTGCCAGCAGTTCGCGGACTAGACAGTTCTTC. It is translated as CASSSRTRQFF.